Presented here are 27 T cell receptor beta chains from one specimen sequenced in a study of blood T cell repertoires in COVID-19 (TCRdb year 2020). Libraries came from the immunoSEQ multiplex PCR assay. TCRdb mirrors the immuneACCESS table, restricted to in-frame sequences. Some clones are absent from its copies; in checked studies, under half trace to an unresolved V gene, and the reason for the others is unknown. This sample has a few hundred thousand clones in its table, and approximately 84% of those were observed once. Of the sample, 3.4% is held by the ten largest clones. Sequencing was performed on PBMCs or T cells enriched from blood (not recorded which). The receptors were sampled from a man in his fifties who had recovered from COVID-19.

The CDR3 nucleotides are TGCGCCAGCAGCCCAGGCGGTTCTAGCGGGATATTTACTGAGCAGTTCTTC. Residues: CASSPGGSSGIFTEQFF. This chain uses TRBV4-3 with TRBJ2-1; 9 bases map to TRBD2. The CDR3 contains 17 residues. Germline CDR1 is LGHNA and CDR2 is YSLEER. V lost 4 bases, J lost 9 bases, and 16 bases stayed unmatched.

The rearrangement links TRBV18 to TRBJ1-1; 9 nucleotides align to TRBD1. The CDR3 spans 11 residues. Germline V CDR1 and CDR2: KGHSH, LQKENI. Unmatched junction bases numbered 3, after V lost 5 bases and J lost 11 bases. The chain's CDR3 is CASSWDREAFF. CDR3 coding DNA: TGTGCCAGCTCATGGGACAGGGAGGCTTTCTTT.

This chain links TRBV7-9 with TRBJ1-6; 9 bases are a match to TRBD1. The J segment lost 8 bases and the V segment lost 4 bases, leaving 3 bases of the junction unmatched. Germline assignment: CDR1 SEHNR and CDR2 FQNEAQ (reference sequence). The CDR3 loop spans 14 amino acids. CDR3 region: CASSSGTGHSPLHF. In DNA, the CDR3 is TGTGCCAGCAGCTCCGGGACAGGGCATTCACCCCTCCACTTT.

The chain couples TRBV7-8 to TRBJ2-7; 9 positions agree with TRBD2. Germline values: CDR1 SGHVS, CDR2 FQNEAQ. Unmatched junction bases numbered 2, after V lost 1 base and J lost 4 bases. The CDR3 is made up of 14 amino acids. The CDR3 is CASSLGGRGYEQYF. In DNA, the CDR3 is TGTGCCAGCAGCTTAGGCGGGAGGGGATACGAGCAGTACTTC.

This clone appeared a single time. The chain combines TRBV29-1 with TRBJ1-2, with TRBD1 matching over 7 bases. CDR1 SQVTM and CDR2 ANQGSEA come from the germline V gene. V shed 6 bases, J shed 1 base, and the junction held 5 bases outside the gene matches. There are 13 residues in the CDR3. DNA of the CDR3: TGCAGCGTGGAGGGACAGATTAACTATGGCTACACCTTC. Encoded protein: CSVEGQINYGYTF.

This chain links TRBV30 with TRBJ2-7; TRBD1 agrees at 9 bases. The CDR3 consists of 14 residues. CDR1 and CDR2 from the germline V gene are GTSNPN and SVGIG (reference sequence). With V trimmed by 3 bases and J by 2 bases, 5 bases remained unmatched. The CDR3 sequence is CAWSMTGGTYEQYF. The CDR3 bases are TGTGCCTGGAGCATGACAGGGGGGACCTACGAGCAGTACTTC. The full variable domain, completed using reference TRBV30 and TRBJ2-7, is SQTIHQWPATLVQPVGSPLSLECTVEGTSNPNLYWYRQAAGRGLQLLFYSVGIGQISSEVPQNLSASRPQDRQFILSSKKLLLSDSGFYLCAWSMTGGTYEQYFGPGTRLTVT.

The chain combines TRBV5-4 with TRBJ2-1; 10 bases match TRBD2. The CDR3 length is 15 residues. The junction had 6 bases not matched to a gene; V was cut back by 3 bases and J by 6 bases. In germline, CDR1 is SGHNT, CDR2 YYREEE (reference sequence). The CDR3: CASSSTSGRANEQFF. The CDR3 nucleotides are TGTGCCAGCAGCTCAACCAGCGGGAGGGCCAATGAGCAGTTCTTC.

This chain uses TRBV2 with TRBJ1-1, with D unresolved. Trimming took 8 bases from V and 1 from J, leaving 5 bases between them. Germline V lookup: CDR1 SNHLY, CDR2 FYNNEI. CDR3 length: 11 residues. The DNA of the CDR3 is TGTGCCAGCGGGCAGAACACTGAAGCTTTCTTT. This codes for CASGQNTEAFF. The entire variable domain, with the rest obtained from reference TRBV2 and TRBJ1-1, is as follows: EPEVTQTPSHQVTQMGQEVILRCVPISNHLYFYWYRQILGQKVEFLVSFYNNEISEKSEIFDDQFSVERPDGSNFTLKIRSTKLEDSAMYFCASGQNTEAFFGQGTRLTVV.

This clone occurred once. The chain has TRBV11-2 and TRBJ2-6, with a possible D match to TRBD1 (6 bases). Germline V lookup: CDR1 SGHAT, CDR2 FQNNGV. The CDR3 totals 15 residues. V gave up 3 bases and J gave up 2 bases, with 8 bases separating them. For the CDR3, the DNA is TGTGCCAGCAGCTTCGAGGGGGCTGGGGCCAACGTCCTGACTTTC. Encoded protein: CASSFEGAGANVLTF.

CDR3 residues: CASSLNRDQPQHF. CDR3 in DNA: TGTGCCAGCAGTTTAAACAGAGATCAGCCCCAGCATTTT. The rearrangement joins TRBV12-3 or TRBV12-4 to TRBJ1-5; D is uncertain. CDR3 length equals 13 residues. Between the trimmed V and J ends, which lost 2 bases and 5 bases, there was a span of 7 bases.

Here the CDR3 reads CASSSGNQPQHF. In nucleotides, the CDR3 is TGTGCCAGCAGTTCTGGCAATCAGCCCCAGCATTTT. The chain links TRBV28 to TRBJ1-5; D not resolved. The CDR3 is 12 residues long. Germline V CDR1 and CDR2: MDHEN, SYDVKM. The V gene lost 4 bases and the J gene lost 2 bases, with 3 bases spanning the gap.

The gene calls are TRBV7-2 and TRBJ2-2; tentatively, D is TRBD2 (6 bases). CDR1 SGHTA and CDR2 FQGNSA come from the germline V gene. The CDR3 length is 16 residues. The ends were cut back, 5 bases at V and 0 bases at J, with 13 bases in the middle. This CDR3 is CASSRNSGANTGELFF. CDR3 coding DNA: TGTGCCAGCAGCCGTAATTCGGGGGCGAACACCGGGGAGCTGTTTTTT.

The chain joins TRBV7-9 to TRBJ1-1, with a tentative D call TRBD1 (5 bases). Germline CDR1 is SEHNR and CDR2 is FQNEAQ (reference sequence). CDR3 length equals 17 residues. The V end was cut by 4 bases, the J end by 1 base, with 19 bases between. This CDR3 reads CASSSPPGGKRNTEAFF. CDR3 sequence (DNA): TGTGCCAGCAGCTCTCCCCCCGGGGGAAAAAGGAACACTGAAGCTTTCTTT.

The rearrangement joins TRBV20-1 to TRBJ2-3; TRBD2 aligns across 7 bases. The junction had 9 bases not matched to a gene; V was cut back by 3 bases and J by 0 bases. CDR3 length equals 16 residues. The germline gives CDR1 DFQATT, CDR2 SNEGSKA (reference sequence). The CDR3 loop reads CSASNTPGLSTDTQYF. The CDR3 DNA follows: TGCAGTGCTAGTAATACGCCGGGACTAAGCACAGATACGCAGTATTTT.

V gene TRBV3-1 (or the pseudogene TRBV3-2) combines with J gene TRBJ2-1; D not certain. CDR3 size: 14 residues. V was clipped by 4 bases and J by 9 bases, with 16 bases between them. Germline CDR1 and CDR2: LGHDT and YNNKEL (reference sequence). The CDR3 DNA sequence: TGTGCCAGCAGCCTGCGCGGTCGGGTTCGTGAGCAGTTCTTC. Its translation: CASSLRGRVREQFF.

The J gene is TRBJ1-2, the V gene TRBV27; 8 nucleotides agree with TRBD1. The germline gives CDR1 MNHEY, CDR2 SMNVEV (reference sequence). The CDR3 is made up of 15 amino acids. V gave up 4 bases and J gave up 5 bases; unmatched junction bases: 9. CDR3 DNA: TGTGCCAGCAGTTCCCAGGAACAGGGGGAATATGGCTACACCTTC. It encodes CASSSQEQGEYGYTF.

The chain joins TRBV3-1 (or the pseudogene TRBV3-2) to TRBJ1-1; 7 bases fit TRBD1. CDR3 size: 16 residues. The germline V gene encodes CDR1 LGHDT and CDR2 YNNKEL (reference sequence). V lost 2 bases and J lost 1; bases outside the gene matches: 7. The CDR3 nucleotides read TGTGCCAGCAGCCAACTCCCGACAGGGTCGAACACTGAAGCTTTCTTT. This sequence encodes CASSQLPTGSNTEAFF.

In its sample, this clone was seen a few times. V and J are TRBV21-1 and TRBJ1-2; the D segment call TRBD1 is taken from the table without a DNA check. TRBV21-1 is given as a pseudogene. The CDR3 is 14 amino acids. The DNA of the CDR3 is TGTGCCAGCACGTCGAAAGGCAGGGCCTATGGCTACACCTTC. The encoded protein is CASTSKGRAYGYTF.

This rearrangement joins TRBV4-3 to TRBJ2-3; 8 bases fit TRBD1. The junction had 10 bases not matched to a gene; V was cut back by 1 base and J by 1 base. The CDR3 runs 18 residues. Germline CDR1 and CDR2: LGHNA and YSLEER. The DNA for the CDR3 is TGCGCCAGCAGCCAAGGTTGGGCGGACAGGGCGGGCACAGATACGCAGTATTTT. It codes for CASSQGWADRAGTDTQYF.

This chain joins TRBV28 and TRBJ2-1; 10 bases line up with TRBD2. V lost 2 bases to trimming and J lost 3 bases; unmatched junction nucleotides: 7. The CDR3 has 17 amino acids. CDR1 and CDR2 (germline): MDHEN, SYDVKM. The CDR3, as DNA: TGTGCCAGCAGTTTACAAAGCGGGAGGGCCGTCTACAATGAGCAGTTCTTC. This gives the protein CASSLQSGRAVYNEQFF.

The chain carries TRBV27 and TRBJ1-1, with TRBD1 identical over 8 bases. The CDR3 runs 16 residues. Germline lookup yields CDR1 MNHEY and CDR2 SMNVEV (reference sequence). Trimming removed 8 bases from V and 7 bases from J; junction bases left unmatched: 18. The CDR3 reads CASATRDRRGTSEAFF. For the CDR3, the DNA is TGTGCCAGCGCAACACGGGACAGGAGAGGAACAAGTGAAGCTTTCTTT.

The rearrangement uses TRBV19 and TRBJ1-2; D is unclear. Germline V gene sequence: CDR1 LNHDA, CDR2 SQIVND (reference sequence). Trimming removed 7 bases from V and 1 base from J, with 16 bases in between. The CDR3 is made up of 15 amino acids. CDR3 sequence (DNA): TGTGCCAGTAAAATCTCTGCATCCTATAACTATGGCTACACCTTC. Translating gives CASKISASYNYGYTF.

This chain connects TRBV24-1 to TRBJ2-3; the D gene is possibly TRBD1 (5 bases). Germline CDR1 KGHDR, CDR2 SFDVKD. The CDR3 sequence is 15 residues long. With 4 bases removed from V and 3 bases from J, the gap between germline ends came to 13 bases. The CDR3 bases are TGTGCCACCAGTGACCGTGACAGTGTAACAGATACGCAGTATTTT. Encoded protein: CATSDRDSVTDTQYF.

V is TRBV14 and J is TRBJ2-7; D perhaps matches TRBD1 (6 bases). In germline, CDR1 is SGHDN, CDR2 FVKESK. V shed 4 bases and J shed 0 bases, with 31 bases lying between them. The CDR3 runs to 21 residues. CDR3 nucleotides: TGTGCCAGCAGCCGGGGGTTCCTGGGACAAGTATTTTCGCCTAGCTCCTACGAGCAGTACTTC. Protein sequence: CASSRGFLGQVFSPSSYEQYF.

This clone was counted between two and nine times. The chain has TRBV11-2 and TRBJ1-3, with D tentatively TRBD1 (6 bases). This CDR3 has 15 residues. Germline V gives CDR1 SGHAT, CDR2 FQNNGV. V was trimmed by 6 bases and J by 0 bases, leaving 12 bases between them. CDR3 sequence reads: CASRPGQSSGNTIYF. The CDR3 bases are TGTGCCAGCAGGCCAGGACAGAGCTCTGGAAACACCATATATTTT.

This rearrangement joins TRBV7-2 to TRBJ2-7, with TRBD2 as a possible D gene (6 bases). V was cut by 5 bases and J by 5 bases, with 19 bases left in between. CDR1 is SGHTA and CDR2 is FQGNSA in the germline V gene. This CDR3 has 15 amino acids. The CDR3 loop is CASSIGTSAGDEQYF. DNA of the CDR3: TGTGCCAGCAGCATTGGGACTTCGGCGGGTGACGAGCAGTACTTC.

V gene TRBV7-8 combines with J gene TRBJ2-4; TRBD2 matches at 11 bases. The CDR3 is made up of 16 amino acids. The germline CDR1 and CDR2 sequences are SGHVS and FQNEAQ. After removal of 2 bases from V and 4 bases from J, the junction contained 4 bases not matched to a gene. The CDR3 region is CASSLRRLAGKNIQYF. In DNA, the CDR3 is TGTGCCAGCAGCTTAAGGCGACTAGCGGGGAAAAACATTCAGTACTTC.